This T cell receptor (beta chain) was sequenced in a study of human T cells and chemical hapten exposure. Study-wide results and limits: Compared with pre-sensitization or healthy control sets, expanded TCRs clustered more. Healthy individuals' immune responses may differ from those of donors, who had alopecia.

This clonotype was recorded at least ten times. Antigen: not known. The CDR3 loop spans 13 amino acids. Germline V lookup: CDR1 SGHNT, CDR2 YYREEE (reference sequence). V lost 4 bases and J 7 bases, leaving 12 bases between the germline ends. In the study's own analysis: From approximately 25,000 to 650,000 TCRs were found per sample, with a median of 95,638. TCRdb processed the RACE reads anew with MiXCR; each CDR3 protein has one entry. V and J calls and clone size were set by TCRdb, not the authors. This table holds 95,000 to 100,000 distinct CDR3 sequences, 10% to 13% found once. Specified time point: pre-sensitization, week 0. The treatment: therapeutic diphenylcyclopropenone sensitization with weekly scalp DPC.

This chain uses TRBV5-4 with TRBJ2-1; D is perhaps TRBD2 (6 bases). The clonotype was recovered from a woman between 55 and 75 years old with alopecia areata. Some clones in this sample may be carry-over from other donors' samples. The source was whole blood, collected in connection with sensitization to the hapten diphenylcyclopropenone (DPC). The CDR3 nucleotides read TGTGCCAGCAGCCGACTAGGACCGAATGAGCAGTTCTTC. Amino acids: CASSRLGPNEQFF. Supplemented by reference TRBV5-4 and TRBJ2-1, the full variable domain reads ETGVTQSPTHLIKTRGQQVTLRCSSQSGHNTVSWYQQALGQGPQFIFQYYREEENGRGNFPPRFSGLQFPNYSSELNVNALELDDSALYLCASSRLGPNEQFFGPGTRLTVL.